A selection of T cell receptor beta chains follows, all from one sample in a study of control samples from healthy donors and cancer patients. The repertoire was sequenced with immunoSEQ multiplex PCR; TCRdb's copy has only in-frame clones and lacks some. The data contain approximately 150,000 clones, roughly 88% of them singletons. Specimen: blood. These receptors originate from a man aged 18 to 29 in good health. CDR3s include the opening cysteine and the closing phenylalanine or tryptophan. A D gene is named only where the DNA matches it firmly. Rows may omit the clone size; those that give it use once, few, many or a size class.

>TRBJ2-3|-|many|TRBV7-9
CASSPMGTDTQYF
TGTGCCAGCAGCCCAATGGGCACAGATACGCAGTATTTT
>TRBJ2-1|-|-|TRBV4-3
CASSQGNEQFF
TGCGCCAGCAGCCAGGGGAATGAGCAGTTCTTC
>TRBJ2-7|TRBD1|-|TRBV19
CASSPTGTAYEQYF
TGTGCCAGTAGCCCTACCGGGACAGCCTACGAGCAGTACTTC
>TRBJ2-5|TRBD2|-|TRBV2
CASSVAGQQETQYF
TGTGCCAGCAGTGTAGCGGGGCAACAAGAGACCCAGTACTTC
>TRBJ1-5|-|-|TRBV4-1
CASSQDPRGGNQPQHF
TGCGCCAGCAGCCAAGACCCTCGGGGGGGCAATCAGCCCCAGCATTTT
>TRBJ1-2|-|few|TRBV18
CASSPVPGGSGYTF
TGTGCCAGCTCACCCGTACCTGGGGGCAGTGGCTACACCTTC
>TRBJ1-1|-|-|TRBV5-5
CASRAIGTEAFF
TGTGCCAGCAGAGCCATCGGCACTGAAGCTTTCTTT
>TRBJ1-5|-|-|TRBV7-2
CASSASVSNQPQHF
TGTGCCAGCAGCGCCTCGGTGAGCAATCAGCCCCAGCATTTT
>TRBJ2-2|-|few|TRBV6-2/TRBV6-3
CASSYLAPSTGELFF
TGTGCCAGCAGTTATCTAGCGCCCAGCACCGGGGAGCTGTTTTTT
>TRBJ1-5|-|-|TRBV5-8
CASSLAYRGNQPQHF
TGTGCCAGCAGCTTGGCTTATAGGGGGAATCAGCCCCAGCATTTT
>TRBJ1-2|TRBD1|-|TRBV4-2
CASSQDLVGTDYGYTF
TGTGCCAGCAGCCAAGATCTGGTTGGGACAGATTACGGCTACACCTTC
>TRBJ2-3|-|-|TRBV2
CASMRGGLTDTQYF
TGTGCCAGCATGAGGGGGGGGCTCACAGATACGCAGTATTTT
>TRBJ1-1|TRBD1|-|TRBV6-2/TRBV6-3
CASSATGTGVPEAFF
TGTGCCAGCAGTGCGACCGGGACAGGGGTTCCTGAAGCTTTCTTT
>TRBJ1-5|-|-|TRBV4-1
CASSQVVRRGGFQPQHF
TGCGCCAGCAGCCAAGTAGTTCGGAGGGGCGGATTTCAGCCCCAGCATTTT
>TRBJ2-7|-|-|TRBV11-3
CASRTTYEQYF
TGTGCCAGCAGGACAACCTACGAGCAGTACTTC
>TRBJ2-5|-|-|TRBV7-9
CASSLAGSASETQYF
TGTGCCAGCAGCTTAGCAGGATCTGCCTCGGAGACCCAGTACTTC
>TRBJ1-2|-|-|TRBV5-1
CASSPPGSGGYTF
TGCGCCAGCAGCCCTCCGGGGTCAGGTGGCTACACCTTC
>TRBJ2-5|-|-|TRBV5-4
CASSSPEGAGETQYF
TGTGCCAGCAGCTCGCCGGAAGGGGCGGGGGAGACCCAGTACTTC
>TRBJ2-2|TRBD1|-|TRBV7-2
CASRVRRDRDTGELFF
TGTGCCAGCAGAGTCCGAAGGGACAGGGACACCGGGGAGCTGTTTTTT
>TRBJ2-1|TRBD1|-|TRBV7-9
CASSLGIDRASYNEQFF
TGTGCCAGCAGCTTAGGGATTGACAGGGCATCCTACAATGAGCAGTTCTTC
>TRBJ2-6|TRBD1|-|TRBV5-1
CASSGTGLAAGANVLTF
TGCGCCAGCAGCGGGACAGGGCTGGCGGCTGGGGCCAACGTCCTGACTTTC
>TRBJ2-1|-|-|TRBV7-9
CASRRDSHNEQFF
TGTGCCAGCAGGCGGGACAGCCACAATGAGCAGTTCTTC
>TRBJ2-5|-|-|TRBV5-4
CASSLRGNQETQYF
TGTGCCAGCAGCTTGCGGGGAAATCAAGAGACCCAGTACTTC
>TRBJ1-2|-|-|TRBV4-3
CASSLTNGDYGYTF
TGCGCCAGCAGCCTAACTAATGGTGACTATGGCTACACCTTC
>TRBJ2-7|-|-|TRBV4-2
CASSQTYGQADYEQYF
TGTGCCAGCAGCCAAACCTACGGGCAGGCAGACTACGAGCAGTACTTC
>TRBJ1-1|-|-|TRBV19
CASMPLRGGNTEAFF
TGTGCCAGTATGCCGTTAAGGGGGGGAAACACTGAAGCTTTCTTT
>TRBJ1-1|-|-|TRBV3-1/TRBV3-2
CASSPWGVNEAFF
TGTGCCAGCAGCCCTTGGGGGGTGAATGAAGCTTTCTTT
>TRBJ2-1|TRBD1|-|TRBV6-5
CASSYKQGSSYNEQFF
TGTGCCAGCAGTTACAAACAGGGGAGCTCCTACAATGAGCAGTTCTTC
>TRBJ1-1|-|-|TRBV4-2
CASSQGLGALDTEAFF
TGTGCCAGCAGCCAAGGGCTCGGGGCGTTGGACACTGAAGCTTTCTTT